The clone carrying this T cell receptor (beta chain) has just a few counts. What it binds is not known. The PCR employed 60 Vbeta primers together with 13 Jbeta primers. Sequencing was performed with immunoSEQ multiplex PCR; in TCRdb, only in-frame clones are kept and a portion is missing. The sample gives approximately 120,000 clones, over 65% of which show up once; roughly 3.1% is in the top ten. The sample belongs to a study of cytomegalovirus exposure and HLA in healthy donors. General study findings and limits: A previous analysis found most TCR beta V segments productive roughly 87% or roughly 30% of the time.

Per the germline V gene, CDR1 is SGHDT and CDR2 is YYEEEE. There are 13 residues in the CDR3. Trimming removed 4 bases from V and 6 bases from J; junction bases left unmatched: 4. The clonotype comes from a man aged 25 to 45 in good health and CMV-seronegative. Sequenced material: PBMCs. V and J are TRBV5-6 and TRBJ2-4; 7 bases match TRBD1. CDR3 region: CASSQGTVNIQYF. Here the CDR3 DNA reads TGTGCCAGCAGCCAAGGGACAGTAAACATTCAGTACTTC.